This TCR beta chain was sequenced for a study of CD8+ T cells in alopecia areata. The study, taken as a whole, reports: Clonality was higher in lesional than normal scalp, especially in alopecia totalis/universalis. Among the cells sequenced in scalp samples are also the resident alphabeta T cells of normal skin.

V shed 0 bases and J shed 8 bases, with 11 bases lying between them. This CDR3 is built from 13 residues. Germline V gives CDR1 SGHTS, CDR2 YDEGEE. As regards this clone: The antigen is undetermined.

As the sequencing template, cDNA was produced by extracting RNA and reverse transcribing it. This table comes from immunoSEQ multiplex PCR, and its TCRdb copy is limited to in-frame clones, with some not included. In the table there are about 140,000 clones, 51% of which are singletons. The sequence came from a human donor with alopecia areata. Sequences were derived from CD4+ T cells sorted from blood, sampled at week 0. The V and J genes are TRBV5-8 and TRBJ1-2, with TRBD1 as a possible D gene (6 bases). The CDR3 nucleotides read TGTGCCAGCAGCTTGGCAGGGGCCAGGGGCTACACCTTC. Protein product: CASSLAGARGYTF.